This T cell receptor beta chain stems from a study of blood T cells in healthy people across ages (dated by TCRdb to 2015 to 2017). Regarding the complete study: In model experiments, template switching captured roughly one uniquely barcoded TCR beta cDNA molecule for every two T cells. Using deep sequencing normalized with unique cDNA molecular identifiers, the study measured how TCR beta repertoire diversity changes with age. Donors were grouped into four age groups: young (average 16 years), middle-aged (roughly 37), aged (62) and long-lived (over 80). To avoid experimental bias, donors of different ages were distributed randomly across sequencing lanes. For two donors (one aged 18 to 30 and one aged 80 or older), the study analyzed two additional independent replicas of 1 million unique cDNA reads from the same blood draw.

The investigation overall reported the following: Total diversity estimates from one million sequenced T cells were considered lower bounds and underestimates. Compared with the aged group, the long-lived group had more naive CD4+ T cells, fewer expanded clones and increased TCR diversity, a pattern suggesting age selection. Donor CMV infection status was unknown, potentially confounding age-related changes in expanded clonotypes. There was a strong correlation between observed TCR beta diversity and the percentage of naive T cells measured by flow cytometry. As age increased, observed TCR beta diversity per million T cells dropped in a roughly linear way, and a significant reduction was already evident by age 40. Conclusive comparison of naive and antigen-experienced compartments was prevented by the profiling of bulk unsorted PBMCs.

Turning to this clonotype: Its antigen has not been determined. No quality values exist for individual bases; no much larger clone is one base distant.

CDR1 SNHLY and CDR2 FYNNEI are derived from the germline V gene. The cysteine opens and the phenylalanine closes a CDR3 of 16 amino acids. Only the CDR3 DNA stays, 48 bases, in frame from base 1. The trim is 6 bases for V and 8 bases for J, with a gap of 23 bases between the germline ends. The library came from 5' RACE. The data were produced on an Illumina HiSeq 2500. A second PCR of about 6 to 12 cycles was run with a J-beta primer mix and a sample-barcoded 5' primer. A unique molecular identifier was introduced onto each TCR beta cDNA molecule by a template-switch 5' adaptor carrying 12 random nucleotides. Each sample yielded at least 2.5 million CDR3-containing paired-end reads. The Mint cDNA synthesis kit, primed by a TRBC-specific oligonucleotide, was used to synthesize first-strand cDNA from all RNA. After uracil-DNA glycosylase treatment, a first 18-cycle PCR used universal primers M1SS and BC2_uni_R on all cDNA. The original methods were these. Normalization of each sample was performed by random selection of 1 million high-quality reads, each carrying a distinct molecular identifier. Instead of being binned into consensus sequences, reads that shared molecular identifiers were thrown out. MiTCR, run with a Q25 quality threshold and the strictest error-elimination algorithm, handled CDR3 identification, clonotype clustering and error correction. A nonparametric unseen species model with Euler transformation was used to estimate a lower bound on total TCR beta diversity. TCRdb reran the public reads through fastp at Q25 and MiXCR, keeping productive beta chains. Entries are consolidated by CDR3 protein sequence, retaining the most common genes and DNA. The V and J calls and clone size come from TCRdb's table, not from the authors' own analysis. The sample records around 1,600,000 distinct CDR3 sequences, 42% of which are singletons. 4% of the sample rests with the top ten.

Systemically healthy Caucasian individuals from Russia, approximately 39 in total and aged about 6 to 95 years, were included as donors. Each donor gave 9 to 10 milliliters of peripheral blood, collected into EDTA-treated Vacutainer tubes. Ficoll-Paque density-gradient centrifugation was used to isolate PBMCs, with at least 7 million per sample. Trizol reagent was used to extract total RNA from the PBMCs, yielding at least 5 micrograms per sample. The percentages of naive CD45RAhigh/CD27high T cells were determined by flow cytometry on a PBMC aliquot from every donor. The sequence links TRBV2 to TRBJ2-1; the D gene is perhaps TRBD2, from 5 matching bases. Sequenced: blood. The clonotype was recovered from a woman younger than 30 in good health. The bases are TGTGCCAGCAGCCCAGGACTGTCCCTCCCCTCCGATGAGCAGTTCTTC. Translated, it reads CASSPGLSLPSDEQFF.